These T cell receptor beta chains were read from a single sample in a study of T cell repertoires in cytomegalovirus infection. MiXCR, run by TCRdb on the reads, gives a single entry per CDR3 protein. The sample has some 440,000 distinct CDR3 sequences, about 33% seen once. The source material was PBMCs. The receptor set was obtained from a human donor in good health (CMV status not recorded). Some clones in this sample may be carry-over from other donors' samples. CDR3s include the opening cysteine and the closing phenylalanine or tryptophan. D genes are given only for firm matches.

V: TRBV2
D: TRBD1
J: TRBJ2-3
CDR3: CAVRGQSTDTQYF

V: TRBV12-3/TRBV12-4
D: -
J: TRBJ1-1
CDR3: CASSQSRGKNAEAFF

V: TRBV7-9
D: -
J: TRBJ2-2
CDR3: CASSLAETANTGELFF

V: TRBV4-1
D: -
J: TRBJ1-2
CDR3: CASSQVAGEDGYTF

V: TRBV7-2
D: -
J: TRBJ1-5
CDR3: CASSLEAGLSNQPQHF

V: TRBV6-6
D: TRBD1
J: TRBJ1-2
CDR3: CASSYGDRGAGYTF

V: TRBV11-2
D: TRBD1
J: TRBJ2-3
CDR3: CASSLSTGFTDTQYF

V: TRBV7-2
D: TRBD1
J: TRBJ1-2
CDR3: CASSSTGGNGYTF

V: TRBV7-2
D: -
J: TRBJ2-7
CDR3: CASSDLGGHTAVYEQYF

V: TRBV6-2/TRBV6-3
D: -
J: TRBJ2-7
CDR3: CASSSSIAAPNYEQYF

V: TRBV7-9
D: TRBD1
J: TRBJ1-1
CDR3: CASGGQLLGTEAFF

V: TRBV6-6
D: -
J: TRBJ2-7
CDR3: CASSYRVLGGKIPSYEQYF

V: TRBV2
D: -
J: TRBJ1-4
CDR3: CASSAGFAQGEKLFF

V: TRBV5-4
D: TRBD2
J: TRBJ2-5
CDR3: CASSGKLAGQETQYF

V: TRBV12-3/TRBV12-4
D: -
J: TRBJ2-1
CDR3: CASSGYRDDHNEQFF

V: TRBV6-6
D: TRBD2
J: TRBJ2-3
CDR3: CDSGYERGGRPTDTQYF

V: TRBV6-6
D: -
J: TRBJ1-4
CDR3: CASSLGRLNEKLFF

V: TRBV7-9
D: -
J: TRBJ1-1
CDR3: CASSLGGTAEAFF

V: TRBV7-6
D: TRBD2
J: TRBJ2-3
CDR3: CASSSSSGGATDTQYF

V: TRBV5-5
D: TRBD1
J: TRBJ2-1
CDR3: CASRHRGPGNEQFF

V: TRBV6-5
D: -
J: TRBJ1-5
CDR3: CASSYGVQGQPQHF

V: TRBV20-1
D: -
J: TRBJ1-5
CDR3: CSAPTANSNQPQHF

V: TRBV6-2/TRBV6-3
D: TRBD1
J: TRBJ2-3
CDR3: CASRNLRDSSTDTQYF

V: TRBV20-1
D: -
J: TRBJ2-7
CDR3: CSAEGPGSSYEQYF

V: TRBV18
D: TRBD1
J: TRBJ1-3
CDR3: CASSPRTGISGGNTIYF